The next 25 T cell receptor beta chains were all read from a single sample in a study of shared clonotypes between healthy human individuals. Generated by immunoSEQ multiplex PCR, the TCRdb table keeps only in-frame clones and is missing some. The sample holds about 2.5 million clones, just under 95% seen once. The specimen was naive CD4+ T cells from PBMCs. Subset described: CD45RA+ positively selected. The source is a man younger than 30 in good health. Some clones in this sample may be carry-over from other donors' samples.

V is TRBV19 and J is TRBJ1-5; possibly TRBD1 for D (6 bases). Germline lookup yields CDR1 LNHDA and CDR2 SQIVND (reference sequence). The V end was cut by 6 bases, the J end by 11 bases, with 23 bases between. The CDR3 has 15 residues. This CDR3 reads CASRSLTGPSSAQHF. The CDR3 DNA reads as TGTGCCAGTAGAAGCTTGACAGGTCCCTCATCTGCCCAGCATTTT.

The chain joins TRBV5-5 to TRBJ2-7; D perhaps matches TRBD1 (6 bases). This CDR3 region has 15 residues. Trimming took 0 bases from V and 7 from J, leaving 17 bases between them. The germline V gene has CDR1 SGHKS and CDR2 YYEKEE (reference sequence). The CDR3 DNA sequence: TGTGCCAGCAGCTTGGTAGCAGGGGCTATAGGGGAGCAGTACTTC. Protein: CASSLVAGAIGEQYF.

J is TRBJ2-3 and V is TRBV29-1; D gene unclear. This CDR3 is 12 amino acids long. In germline, CDR1 is SQVTM, CDR2 ANQGSEA. V was shortened by 3 bases and J by 2 bases, with 6 bases between the two germline ends. Here the CDR3 reads CSVETATDTQYF. Here the CDR3 DNA reads TGCAGCGTTGAGACCGCCACAGATACGCAGTATTTT.

The chain couples TRBV28 to TRBJ2-3, with a tentative D call TRBD2 (6 bases). Germline loops: CDR1 MDHEN, CDR2 SYDVKM. Trimming took off 6 bases at V and 4 bases at J, with 17 bases between the two ends. The CDR3 has 15 amino acids. The CDR3 region has the DNA TGTGCCAGCAGCCTTCTGACTAGACGGGCAGATACGCAGTATTTT. Translated, it gives CASSLLTRRADTQYF.

The chain links TRBV5-1 to TRBJ1-1; no definite D call. V dropped 5 bases and J dropped 10 bases, with 18 bases sitting between them. Germline lookup yields CDR1 SGHRS and CDR2 YFSETQ. This CDR3 is 13 amino acids long. CDR3 amino acids: CASSEDRVSGAFF. DNA for the CDR3: TGCGCCAGCAGTGAAGATAGAGTCTCGGGAGCTTTCTTT.

The chain recombines TRBV2 with TRBJ1-2; TRBD1 matches at 8 bases. CDR1 is SNHLY and CDR2 is FYNNEI in the germline V gene. V dropped 5 bases and J dropped 5; count of bases not matched to a gene: 4. There are 13 residues in the CDR3. The CDR3 sequence is CASSTTGEYGYTF. CDR3 in DNA: TGTGCCAGCAGTACGACAGGGGAATATGGCTACACCTTC.

In regard to this clone: The same CDR3 also results from other DNA sequences found in this sample. This chain joins TRBV29-1 and TRBJ2-3, with D tentatively TRBD2 (6 bases). This CDR3 comprises 13 residues. CDR1 and CDR2 (germline): SQVTM, ANQGSEA. V was pared by 6 bases and J by 2 bases, with 12 bases between. CDR3 nucleotide sequence: TGCAGCGTGGCGGGGCAGGCCACAGATACGCAGTATTTT. Translating it yields CSVAGQATDTQYF.

This clone was counted a few times. This chain joins TRBV4-1 and TRBJ1-5; possible D gene TRBD1, 6 bases. CDR3 length equals 14 residues. Germline V CDR1 and CDR2: MGHRA, YSYEKL. Deletions cut 4 bases from V and 4 bases from J, with 11 bases between. The CDR3 loop reads CASSLGQINQPQHF. The DNA of the CDR3 is TGCGCCAGCAGCCTCGGACAGATTAATCAGCCCCAGCATTTT.

The chain links TRBV7-2 to TRBJ2-3; 12 bases align to TRBD2. V lost 2 bases, J lost 6 bases, and 6 bases stayed unmatched. This CDR3 comprises 16 residues. The germline V gene encodes CDR1 SGHTA and CDR2 FQGNSA. The CDR3 region has the DNA TGTGCCAGCAGCTTACCCACTAGCGGGAGGTTTGATACGCAGTATTTT. The encoded protein is CASSLPTSGRFDTQYF.

CDR3 DNA: TGTGCCAGCAGTGACAGGGGGAACACCGGGGAGCTGTTTTTT. It yields the protein CASSDRGNTGELFF. The V and J genes are TRBV6-5 and TRBJ2-2; TRBD1 matches at 8 bases. With 5 bases clipped from V and 1 base from J, the junction kept 0 bases outside the gene matches. In germline, CDR1 is MNHEY, CDR2 SVGAGI. CDR3 length: 14 amino acids.

This chain joins TRBV7-9 and TRBJ2-7; the match to TRBD2 covers 15 bases. Germline trimming cut 5 bases from V and 4 bases from J; bases unmatched to any gene: 3. Germline lookup yields CDR1 SEHNR and CDR2 FQNEAQ (reference sequence). CDR3 length: 15 residues. CDR3 DNA sequence: TGTGCCAGCAGCCAGGGACTAGCGGGAGGATACGAGCAGTACTTC. Protein sequence: CASSQGLAGGYEQYF.

The chain is built from TRBV11-2 and TRBJ2-7; TRBD1 is a possible D gene (5 bases). CDR1 is SGHAT and CDR2 is FQNNGV in the germline V gene. This CDR3 is built from 18 residues. Trimming pared 1 base from V and 0 bases from J, leaving 19 bases between. Here the CDR3 DNA reads TGTGCCAGCAGCTTAGTTTTTGGGGCTAGGGTCTCCTCCTACGAGCAGTACTTC. Protein: CASSLVFGARVSSYEQYF.

CDR3 region: CASSYAGTGDTEAFF. DNA for the CDR3: TGTGCCAGCAGCTACGCCGGGACAGGGGACACTGAAGCTTTCTTT. The rearrangement joins TRBV7-9 to TRBJ1-1, with 10 bases that match TRBD1. The CDR3 is 15 amino acids. The junction had 5 bases not matched to a gene; V was cut back by 4 bases and J by 3 bases. CDR1 is SEHNR, CDR2 FQNEAQ, per germline (reference sequence).

About this clone: One end of the junction is discordant with germline, which a read error may explain. The V and J genes are TRBV18 and TRBJ2-7; tentative D call: TRBD2 (6 bases). The CDR3 loop spans 14 amino acids. Germline V gives CDR1 KGHSH, CDR2 LQKENI. CDR3 loop: CASSPLPGEHEQYF. The DNA of the CDR3 is TGTGCCAGCTCTCCACTACCGGGGGAGCACGAGCAGTACTTC.

The V and J genes are TRBV5-4 and TRBJ1-6, with D uncertain. The CDR3 spans 14 residues. Germline lookup yields CDR1 SGHNT and CDR2 YYREEE (reference sequence). Trimming stripped 3 bases from V and 9 bases from J, with 13 bases between. The CDR3 protein is CASSSTYPGSPLHF. The CDR3 DNA reads TGTGCCAGCAGCTCGACCTATCCAGGTTCACCCCTCCACTTT. Full variable domain (outside the CDR3, taken from reference TRBV5-4 and TRBJ1-6): ETGVTQSPTHLIKTRGQQVTLRCSSQSGHNTVSWYQQALGQGPQFIFQYYREEENGRGNFPPRFSGLQFPNYSSELNVNALELDDSALYLCASSSTYPGSPLHFGNGTRLTVT.

To note about this clone: Other DNA sequences within the sample encode an identical CDR3. CDR3 region: CATSRQQGAGANVLTF. The DNA of the CDR3 is TGTGCCACCAGCAGACAACAGGGGGCTGGGGCCAACGTCCTGACTTTC. The gene calls are TRBV15 and TRBJ2-6, with 8 bases matching TRBD1. V dropped 2 bases and J dropped 2; count of bases not matched to a gene: 2. Germline V lookup: CDR1 LNHNV, CDR2 YYDKDF (reference sequence). The CDR3 consists of 16 residues. The full variable domain, with the rest looked up from reference TRBV15 and TRBJ2-6, is DAMVIQNPRYQVTQFGKPVTLSCSQTLNHNVMYWYQQKSSQAPKLLFHYYDKDFNNEADTPDNFQSRRPNTSFCFLDIRSPGLGDTAMYLCATSRQQGAGANVLTFGAGSRLTVL.

The gene calls are TRBV5-4 and TRBJ2-2; 15 nucleotides match TRBD2. The CDR3 contains 17 residues. Germline V gene sequence: CDR1 SGHNT, CDR2 YYREEE (reference sequence). V shed 9 bases and J 5 bases; nucleotides not matched to a gene: 11. This chain's CDR3 is CATHPGLAGGKTGELFF. The CDR3 region has the DNA TGTGCCACCCACCCCGGACTAGCGGGAGGGAAAACCGGGGAGCTGTTTTTT.

This chain joins TRBV25-1 and TRBJ2-3, with 10 bases that match TRBD2. Germline assignment: CDR1 MGHDK and CDR2 SYGVNS. V shed 3 bases, J shed 2 bases, and the junction held 5 bases outside the gene matches. This CDR3 spans 16 amino acids. The CDR3 sequence: CASSEGLAGATDTQYF. CDR3 bases: TGTGCCAGCAGTGAGGGCCTAGCGGGAGCCACAGATACGCAGTATTTT.

Concerning this clone itself: Within the sample, other DNA sequences also encode this same CDR3. The V and J genes are TRBV5-1 and TRBJ2-6; D gene ambiguous. CDR1 and CDR2 from the germline V gene are SGHRS and YFSETQ. The CDR3 has 15 residues. V dropped 2 bases and J dropped 0 bases, with 6 bases sitting between them. The CDR3, as DNA: TGCGCCAGCAGCTTCCGCGACTCTGGGGCCAACGTCCTGACTTTC. Translated, it gives CASSFRDSGANVLTF.

The rearrangement uses TRBV5-4 and TRBJ2-6; 11 bases map to TRBD1. Trimming removed 2 bases from V and 2 bases from J; junction bases left unmatched: 9. The CDR3 consists of 19 residues. Germline CDR1 SGHNT, CDR2 YYREEE (reference sequence). CDR3 in DNA: TGTGCCAGCAGCTTTCCCAGGGGACAGGGGGTAGCTGGGGCCAACGTCCTGACTTTC. Translated: CASSFPRGQGVAGANVLTF.

V is TRBV27 and J is TRBJ2-2; weak D call: TRBD2 (5 bases). This CDR3 is 13 amino acids long. Germline lookup yields CDR1 MNHEY and CDR2 SMNVEV (reference sequence). Trimming stripped 6 bases from V and 5 bases from J, with 10 bases between. The CDR3 DNA follows: TGTGCCAGCAGACTAGAAGGGACCGGGGAGCTGTTTTTT. It yields the protein CASRLEGTGELFF.

The chain links TRBV7-9 to TRBJ2-7; no reliable D call. The CDR3 has 13 residues. Trimming took off 1 base at V and 7 bases at J, with 11 bases between the two ends. Germline lookup yields CDR1 SEHNR and CDR2 FQNEAQ (reference sequence). This CDR3 reads CASSLDEVGEQYF. CDR3 nucleotides: TGTGCCAGCAGCTTAGACGAAGTGGGGGAGCAGTACTTC.

This clone has a single count. This rearrangement joins TRBV14 to TRBJ2-7, with a tentative D call TRBD1 (6 bases). The CDR3 contains 13 residues. Germline assignment: CDR1 SGHDN and CDR2 FVKESK. The V and J ends lost 3 bases and 7 bases respectively, with 13 bases between them. Here the CDR3 reads CASSHRGSEEQYF. CDR3 DNA sequence: TGTGCCAGCAGCCACAGGGGATCGGAAGAGCAGTACTTC.

The V and J genes are TRBV18 and TRBJ2-2; 10 nucleotides match TRBD1. V was clipped by 3 bases and J by 5 bases; unmatched bases: 3. Looked up from germline, CDR1 is KGHSH and CDR2 is LQKENI. This CDR3 comprises 15 residues. CDR3: CASSPGQGLTGELFF. For the CDR3, the DNA is TGTGCCAGCTCACCGGGACAGGGGTTGACCGGGGAGCTGTTTTTT. The full variable domain, completed using reference TRBV18 and TRBJ2-2, is NAGVMQNPRHLVRRRGQEARLRCSPMKGHSHVYWYRQLPEEGLKFMVYLQKENIIDESGMPKERFSAEFPKEGPSILRIQQVVRGDSAAYFCASSPGQGLTGELFFGEGSRLTVL.

The chain links TRBV25-1 to TRBJ2-4; D is perhaps TRBD2 (5 bases). Trimming took off 5 bases at V and 8 bases at J, with 16 bases between the two ends. The CDR3 has 14 amino acids. Per germline, CDR1 MGHDK and CDR2 SYGVNS. DNA of the CDR3: TGTGCCAGCAGTCCACACGGGGAGAGGGACATTCAGTACTTC. This codes for CASSPHGERDIQYF.